This T cell receptor (beta chain) was captured in a study of cytomegalovirus exposure and HLA in healthy donors. It was with 60 Vbeta and 13 Jbeta primers that the PCR ran. Produced via immunoSEQ multiplex PCR; TCRdb's table is partial and in-frame only. Counted here are about 95,000 clones, 65% to 90% occurring once; the ten biggest clones make up approximately 3.9%. The CDR3 length is 13 residues. Germline CDR1 and CDR2: SGDLS and YYNGEE. V lost 3 bases to trimming and J lost 9 bases, with 10 bases between them. The specimen sequenced was PBMCs. The V and J genes are TRBV9 and TRBJ1-6, with D hard to call. This sequence was found in a woman aged 70-85 years in good health and CMV-seropositive. DNA of the CDR3: TGTGCCAGCAGCGGACTCACGGGTTCACCCCTCCACTTT. Translating gives CASSGLTGSPLHF.